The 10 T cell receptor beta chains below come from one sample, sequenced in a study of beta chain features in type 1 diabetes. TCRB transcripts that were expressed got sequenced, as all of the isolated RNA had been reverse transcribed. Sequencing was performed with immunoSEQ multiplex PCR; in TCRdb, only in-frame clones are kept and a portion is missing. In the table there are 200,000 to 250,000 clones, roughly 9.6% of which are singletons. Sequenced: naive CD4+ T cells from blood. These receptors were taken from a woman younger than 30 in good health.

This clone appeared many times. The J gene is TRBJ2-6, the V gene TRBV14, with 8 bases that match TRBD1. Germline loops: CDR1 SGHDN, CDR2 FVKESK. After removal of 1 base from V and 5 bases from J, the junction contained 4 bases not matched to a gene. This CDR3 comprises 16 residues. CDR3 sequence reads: CASSQGTGIRANVLTF. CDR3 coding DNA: TGTGCCAGCAGCCAAGGGACAGGGATCCGGGCCAACGTCCTGACTTTC.

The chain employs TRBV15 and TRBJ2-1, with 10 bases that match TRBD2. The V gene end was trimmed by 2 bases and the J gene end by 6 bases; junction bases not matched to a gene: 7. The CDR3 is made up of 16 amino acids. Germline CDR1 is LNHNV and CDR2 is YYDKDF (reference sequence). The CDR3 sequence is CATSRNTGLAPNEQFF. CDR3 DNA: TGTGCCACCAGCAGAAACACGGGACTAGCGCCCAATGAGCAGTTCTTC.

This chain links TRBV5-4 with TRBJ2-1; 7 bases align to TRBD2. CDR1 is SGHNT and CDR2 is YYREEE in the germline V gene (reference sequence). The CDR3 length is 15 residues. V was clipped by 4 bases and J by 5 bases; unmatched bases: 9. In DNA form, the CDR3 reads TGTGCCAGCAGCGGAATAAGACTAGCAGACAATGAGCAGTTCTTC. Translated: CASSGIRLADNEQFF.

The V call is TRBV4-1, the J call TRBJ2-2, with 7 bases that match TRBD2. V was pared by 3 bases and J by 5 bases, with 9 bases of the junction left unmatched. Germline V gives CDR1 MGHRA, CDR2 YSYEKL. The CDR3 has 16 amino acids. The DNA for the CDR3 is TGCGCCAGCAGCCACCCCCTCGCGGGAGATACCGGGGAGCTGTTTTTT. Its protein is CASSHPLAGDTGELFF.

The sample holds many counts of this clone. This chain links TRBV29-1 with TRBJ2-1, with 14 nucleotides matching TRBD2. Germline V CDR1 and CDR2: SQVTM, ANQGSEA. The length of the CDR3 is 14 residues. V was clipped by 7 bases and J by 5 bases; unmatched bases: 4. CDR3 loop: CSAGTSGRDNEQFF. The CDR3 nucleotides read TGCAGCGCTGGGACTAGCGGGAGAGACAATGAGCAGTTCTTC.

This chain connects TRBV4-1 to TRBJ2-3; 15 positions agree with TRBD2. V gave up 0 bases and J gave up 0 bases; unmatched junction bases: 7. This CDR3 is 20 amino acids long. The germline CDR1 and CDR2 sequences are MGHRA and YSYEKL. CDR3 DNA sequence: TGCGCCAGCAGCCAAGATGAGGGACTAGCGGGGGGTAGTAGCACAGATACGCAGTATTTT. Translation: CASSQDEGLAGGSSTDTQYF.

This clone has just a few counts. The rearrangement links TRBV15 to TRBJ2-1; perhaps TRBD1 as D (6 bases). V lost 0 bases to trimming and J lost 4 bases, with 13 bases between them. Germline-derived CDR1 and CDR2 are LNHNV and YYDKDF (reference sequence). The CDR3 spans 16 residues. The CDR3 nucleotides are TGTGCCACCAGCAGAGATCGTTTAGGGACATACAATGAGCAGTTCTTC. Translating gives CATSRDRLGTYNEQFF. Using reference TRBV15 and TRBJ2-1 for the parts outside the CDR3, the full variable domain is DAMVIQNPRYQVTQFGKPVTLSCSQTLNHNVMYWYQQKSSQAPKLLFHYYDKDFNNEADTPDNFQSRRPNTSFCFLDIRSPGLGDTAMYLCATSRDRLGTYNEQFFGPGTRLTVL.

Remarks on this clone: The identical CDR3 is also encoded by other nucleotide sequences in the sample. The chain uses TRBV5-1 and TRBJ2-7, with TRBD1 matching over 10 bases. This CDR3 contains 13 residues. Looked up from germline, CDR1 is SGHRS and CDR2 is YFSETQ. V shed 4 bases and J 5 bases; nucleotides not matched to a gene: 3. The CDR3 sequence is CASSTGTGDEQYF. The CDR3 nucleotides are TGCGCCAGCAGCACGGGGACAGGGGACGAGCAGTACTTC.

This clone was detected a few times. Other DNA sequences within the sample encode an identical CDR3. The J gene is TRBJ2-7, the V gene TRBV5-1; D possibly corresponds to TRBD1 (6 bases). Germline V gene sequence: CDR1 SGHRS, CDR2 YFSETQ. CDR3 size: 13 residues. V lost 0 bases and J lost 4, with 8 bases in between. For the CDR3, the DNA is TGCGCCAGCAGCTTGGGAACAGGGTACGAGCAGTACTTC. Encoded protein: CASSLGTGYEQYF.

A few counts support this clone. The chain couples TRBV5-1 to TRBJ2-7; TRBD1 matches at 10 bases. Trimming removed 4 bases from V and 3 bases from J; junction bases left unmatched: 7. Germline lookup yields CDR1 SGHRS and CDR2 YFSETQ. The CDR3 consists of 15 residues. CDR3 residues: CASSQGQGVSYEQYF. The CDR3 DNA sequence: TGCGCCAGCAGCCAAGGACAGGGGGTAAGCTACGAGCAGTACTTC. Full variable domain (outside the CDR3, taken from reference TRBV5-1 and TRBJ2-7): KAGVTQTPRYLIKTRGQQVTLSCSPISGHRSVSWYQQTPGQGLQFLFEYFSETQRNKGNFPGRFSGRQFSNSRSEMNVSTLELGDSALYLCASSQGQGVSYEQYFGPGTRLTVT.